A selection of T cell receptor beta chains follows, all from one sample in a study of tumor-infiltrating lymphocytes in primary liver carcinoma. TCRdb fed the multiplex PCR reads into MiXCR, producing one record per CDR3 protein. The table records some 320,000 distinct CDR3 sequences, around three fifths of them present only once. The sequenced sample consisted of peripheral blood. These TCRs come from a middle-aged man with primary liver carcinoma and hepatitis B virus infection. Each CDR3 is given with its conserved first and last residue. D genes are given only for firm matches. Rows may omit the clone size; those that give it use once, few, many or a size class.

d_call j_call clone_size v_call cdr3_nt cdr3_aa
TRBD1 TRBJ2-2 many TRBV11-3 TGTGCCAGCAGCACTCTACAGGGGAAAAACACCGGGGAGCTGTTTTTT CASSTLQGKNTGELFF
TRBD1 TRBJ1-2 . TRBV11-2 TGTGCCAGCAGCCAAACAGGGGTTAGCGGCTACACCTTC CASSQTGVSGYTF
. TRBJ1-2 . TRBV6-2/TRBV6-3 TGTGCCAGCAGTTATAATTGGAGAGGGGAGGGCTATGGCTACACCTTC CASSYNWRGEGYGYTF
TRBD2 TRBJ2-7 . TRBV6-2/TRBV6-3 TGTGCCAGCAGTATCCCCACGCGTAGCGGGATTCCCTACGAGCAGTATTTC CASSIPTRSGIPYEQYF
. TRBJ2-3 . TRBV4-2 TGTGCCAGCAGCCGACCTTCTAGCCAAACCCTCACGGATACGCAGTATTTT CASSRPSSQTLTDTQYF
TRBD2 TRBJ2-5 . TRBV5-6 TGTGTCAGCAGCTTGGGGACTAGCTGGCGCCAAGAGACCCAGTACTTC CVSSLGTSWRQETQYF
. TRBJ1-2 . TRBV11-1 TGTGTCAGCAGCTTAGCACAGGGCCCCTATGGCTACACCTTC CVSSLAQGPYGYTF
TRBD1 TRBJ1-6 . TRBV12-3/TRBV12-4 TGTGCCAGCAGTCCAACCGGGACAGGGGGCTCACCCCTCCACTTT CASSPTGTGGSPLHF
. TRBJ1-1 . TRBV6-1 TGTGCCAGCAGTTCCCAGACACCGAAAGAAGCTTTCTTT CASSSQTPKEAFF
. TRBJ1-5 . TRBV11-3 TGTGCCAGCAGCGACCGACAGCGTGTGGCCAATCAGCCCCAGCATTTT CASSDRQRVANQPQHF
. TRBJ2-5 . TRBV7-9 TGTGCCAGCAGCCCCTACAGGGCAGCGGAGACCCAGTACTTC CASSPYRAAETQYF
. TRBJ1-6 many TRBV4-2 TGTGCCAGCAGCCCAGCTGCCCAGCATAATTCACCCCTCCACTTT CASSPAAQHNSPLHF
. TRBJ2-7 few TRBV6-2/TRBV6-3 TGTGCCAGCAGTTACTCCTCGACTAGACTCTCCTACGAGCAGTACTTC CASSYSSTRLSYEQYF
TRBD1 TRBJ2-4 . TRBV11-2 TGTCCCAGCAGCCGCCGGGACAGGGCGGACATTCAGTACTTC CPSSRRDRADIQYF
TRBD1 TRBJ2-1 . TRBV11-1 TGTGCCAACATCTCCGGGACAGGTTACAATGAGCAGTTCTTC CANISGTGYNEQFF
. TRBJ2-7 . TRBV6-1 TGTGCCAGCAGTCCCTGGAGGCAGGAGGAATTTGAGCAGTACTTC CASSPWRQEEFEQYF
TRBD1 TRBJ1-6 few TRBV28 TGTGCCAGCAGTGACTCGACAGGGGATAATTCACCCCTCCACTTT CASSDSTGDNSPLHF
. TRBJ1-2 . TRBV12-3/TRBV12-4 TGTGCCAGCAGTTTGGACTTAACTAACTATGGCTACACCTTC CASSLDLTNYGYTF
. TRBJ2-2 few TRBV14 TGTGCCAGCAGCCAAACGGTCTACAAAGACACCGGGGAGCTGTTTTTT CASSQTVYKDTGELFF
. TRBJ2-2 . TRBV4-2 TGTGCCAGCAGCCAAGCCAAGGGAGCGGCCACCGGGGAGCTGTTTTTT CASSQAKGAATGELFF
. TRBJ2-7 . TRBV6-6 TGTGCCAGCATACAGCCGGGTTCCTACGAGCAGTACTTC CASIQPGSYEQYF
. TRBJ2-7 . TRBV5-6 TGTGCCAGCAGCTCCCCCAGGCACAGGCTTCGAGTTACCTACGAGCAGTACTTC CASSSPRHRLRVTYEQYF